This T cell receptor (beta chain) was sequenced in a study of breast tumors, draining lymph nodes, adjacent tissues. Breast cancer patients provided tissue from their axillary draining lymph nodes. Deletions cut 5 bases from V and 7 bases from J, with 14 bases between. CDR3 length: 14 amino acids. Germline values: CDR1 SEHNR, CDR2 FQNEAQ (reference sequence). Study results and limitations: Findings are consistent with lymph node origin and intratumoral expansion of most tumor T cells.

This clonotype has at least ten counts. Antigen specificity is unknown. TCRdb ran MiXCR on the multiplex PCR reads and lists one entry per CDR3 protein. The sample lists 180,000 or so distinct CDR3 sequences; approximately 33% were seen once. The specimen sequenced was axillary lymph node tissue. This clonotype was sampled from a female donor with breast cancer. Some clones in this sample may be carry-over from other donors' samples. The chain uses TRBV7-9 and TRBJ1-4, with D possibly matching TRBD1 (6 bases). The CDR3 is CASSLGGPGEKLFF. In DNA, the CDR3 is TGTGCCAGCAGCCTGGGGGGGCCGGGTGAAAAACTGTTTTTT.